These 3 T cell receptor beta chains share one sample of origin, sequenced in a study of CD8+ T cells in alopecia areata. The treatment here: oral pan-JAK inhibitor, 5-10 mg twice daily. Reverse transcription of extracted RNA yielded cDNA, which provided the sequencing template. Assay used: immunoSEQ multiplex PCR; TCRdb lists only in-frame clones, some missing. The sample shows about 160,000 clones, roughly 65% of them seen only once. Sequences were derived from CD4+ T cells sorted from blood, sampled at week 4, from a patient treated with tofacitinib. Every receptor here comes from a human donor with alopecia areata.

The chain joins TRBV27 to TRBJ1-4, with 8 positions matching TRBD1. The J segment lost 8 bases and the V segment lost 4 bases, leaving 9 bases of the junction unmatched. The germline CDR1 and CDR2 sequences are MNHEY and SMNVEV (reference sequence). The CDR3 runs 15 residues. CDR3 region: CASSYGQGAQEKLFF. DNA of the CDR3: TGTGCCAGCAGTTACGGCCAGGGGGCACAGGAAAAACTGTTTTTT.

V gene TRBV7-8 combines with J gene TRBJ1-2, with 8 bases identical to TRBD1. Per germline, CDR1 SGHVS and CDR2 FQNEAQ. The CDR3 sequence is 14 residues long. J gave up 5 bases and V 1 base, and 3 bases lay outside the gene matches. CDR3 sequence reads: CASSLGTGLYGYTF. CDR3 DNA sequence: TGTGCCAGCAGCTTAGGGACAGGGCTTTATGGCTACACCTTC. Variable domain in full (rest from reference TRBV7-8 and TRBJ1-2): GAGVSQSPRYKVAKRGQDVALRCDPISGHVSLFWYQQALGQGPEFLTYFQNEAQLDKSGLPSDRFFAERPEGSVSTLKIQRTQQEDSAVYLCASSLGTGLYGYTFGSGTRLTVV.

The J gene is TRBJ2-4, the V gene TRBV6-1; 8 bases are a match to TRBD1. V trimming: 4 bases; J trimming: 7 bases; junction bases outside the gene matches: 3. The length of the CDR3 is 13 residues. In germline, CDR1 is MNHNS, CDR2 SASEGT. The DNA for the CDR3 is TGTGCCAGCAGTGCTAACAGGGGGAACATTCAGTACTTC. Protein product: CASSANRGNIQYF.